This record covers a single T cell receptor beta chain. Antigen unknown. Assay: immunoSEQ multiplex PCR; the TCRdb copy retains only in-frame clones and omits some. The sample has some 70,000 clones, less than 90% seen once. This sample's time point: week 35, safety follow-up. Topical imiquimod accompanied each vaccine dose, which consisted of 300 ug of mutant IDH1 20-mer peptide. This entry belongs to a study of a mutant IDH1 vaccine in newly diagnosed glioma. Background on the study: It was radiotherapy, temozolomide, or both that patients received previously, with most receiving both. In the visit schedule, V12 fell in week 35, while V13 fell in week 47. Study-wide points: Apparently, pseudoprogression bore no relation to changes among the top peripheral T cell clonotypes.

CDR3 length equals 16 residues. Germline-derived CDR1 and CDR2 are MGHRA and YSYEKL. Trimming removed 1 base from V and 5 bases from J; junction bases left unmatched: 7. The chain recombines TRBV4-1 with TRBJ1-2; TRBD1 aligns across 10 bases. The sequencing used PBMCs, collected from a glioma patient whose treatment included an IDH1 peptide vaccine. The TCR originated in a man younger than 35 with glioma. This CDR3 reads CASSQVTGTGAYGYTF. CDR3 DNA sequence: TGCGCCAGCAGCCAAGTAACCGGGACAGGGGCATATGGCTACACCTTC.